This paragraph covers one TCR beta chain sequence. These data come from a study of blood T cell repertoires in COVID-19. Study background: The study drew acute and convalescent COVID-19 samples from the United States, Italy and Spain. PBMCs, B-cell-depleted T cells, or T cells were the source of the cDNA or gDNA that made up the material.

V shed 3 bases, J shed 3 bases, and the junction held 4 bases outside the gene matches. Germline-derived CDR1 and CDR2 are SGDLS and YYNGEE. The CDR3 has 14 residues. The repertoire was sequenced with immunoSEQ multiplex PCR; TCRdb's copy has only in-frame clones and lacks some. Here the sample spans about 160,000 clones, roughly 81% being singletons. V gene TRBV9 combines with J gene TRBJ2-7; 9 bases are a match to TRBD1. The TCR was taken from a man aged 35-49 years with acute or convalescent COVID-19. Sequencing was performed on peripheral blood. The CDR3 bases are TGTGCCAGCAGCGGAGGGACAGGGATCTACGAGCAGTACTTC. Translated: CASSGGTGIYEQYF. The full variable domain, its missing parts supplied by reference TRBV9 and TRBJ2-7, is DSGVTQTPKHLITATGQRVTLRCSPRSGDLSVYWYQQSLDQGLQFLIQYYNGEERAKGNILERFSAQQFPDLHSELNLSSLELGDSALYFCASSGGTGIYEQYFGPGTRLTVT.